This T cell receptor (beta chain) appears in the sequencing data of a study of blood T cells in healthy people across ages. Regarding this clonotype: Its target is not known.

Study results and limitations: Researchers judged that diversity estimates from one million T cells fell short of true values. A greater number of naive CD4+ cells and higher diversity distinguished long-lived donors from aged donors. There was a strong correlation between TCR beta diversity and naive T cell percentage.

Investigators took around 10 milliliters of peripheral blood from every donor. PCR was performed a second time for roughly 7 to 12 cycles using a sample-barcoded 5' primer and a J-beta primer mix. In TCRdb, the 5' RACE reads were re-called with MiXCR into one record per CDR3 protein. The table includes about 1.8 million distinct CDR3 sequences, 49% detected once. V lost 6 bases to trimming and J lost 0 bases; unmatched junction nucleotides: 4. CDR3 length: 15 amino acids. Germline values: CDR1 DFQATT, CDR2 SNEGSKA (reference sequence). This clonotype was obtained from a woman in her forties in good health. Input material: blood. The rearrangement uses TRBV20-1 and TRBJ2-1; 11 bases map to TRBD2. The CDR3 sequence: CSASSGGSSYNEQFF. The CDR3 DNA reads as TGCAGTGCCTCTAGCGGGGGGAGCTCCTACAATGAGCAGTTCTTC.